This T cell receptor (beta chain) originates from a study of Graves' ophthalmopathy and Graves' hyperthyroidism listed by TCRdb under 2018. In terms of the full investigation: Peripheral blood was collected at initial diagnosis, before any treatment. After sampling, hyperthyroidism patients received methimazole starting at 30 mg daily, and ophthalmopathy patients received high-dose intravenous methylprednisolone. In over five hyperthyroidism patients, the T-cell repertoires found in thyroid tissue were compared with those found in blood. To explore V-J signatures distinguishing ophthalmopathy from hyperthyroidism, a discovery set of roughly 100 patients (fewer than 45 ophthalmopathy, about 57 stable hyperthyroidism) was enrolled. For independent validation, a separate cohort was made up of 18 to 20 hyperthyroidism patients plus 17 patients who later progressed from hyperthyroidism to ophthalmopathy. In total, some 140 blood samples were TCR-sequenced: approximately 40 ophthalmopathy, some 80 hyperthyroidism and some 17 hyperthyroidism-to-ophthalmopathy patients. The study used signatures of the TCR beta repertoire to tell Graves' ophthalmopathy apart from Graves' hyperthyroidism and to predict which patients would progress to ophthalmopathy.

TCR beta CDR3 regions were amplified from RNA transcripts for repertoire sequencing. A first-round RT-PCR used HTBI primers with the Qiagen OneStep RT-PCR kit, followed by a second-round multiplex PCR, size selection and purification. Libraries were sequenced on an Illumina HiSeq2000 using paired-end 100 bp reads. On the study's bioinformatics: SOAPnuke was used to process the reads, throwing out any read that had adapters, had uncalled bases, had a mean Phred below 15, or lacked an exact constant-primer or identifier match. COPE v1.2.5 was used to merge the high-quality paired reads. Unique nucleotide sequences were defined as clonotypes and aligned to IMGT TRB V, D and J references using MiTCR v1.1. Analysis was restricted to V-J combinations with a frequency above 0.0001, which covered roughly 99% of repertoires. For each V-J combination, a TCR clonal expansion and chaos score was defined as the ratio of F50 clonal expansion to chaos observed in the TCRdist matrix. Welch's t-statistics and random forest were used to reduce the features to around 13 V-J combinations, which were then used as input to a naive Bayes classifier. The Morisita-Horn index was used to measure how similar the thyroid and blood repertoires were. TCRdb's own reprocessing of the public reads used fastp at Q25 and MiXCR and kept productive beta chains. Rows are unified per CDR3 protein, each entry keeping the most common DNA and genes. TCRdb's processing, not the study's, gives the V and J calls here. This sample has 45,000 to 60,000 distinct CDR3 sequences in its table, and 45% to 55% of those were observed once. The ten top clones hold about 4.9% of the sample.

Results and caveats for the whole study, not just this receptor: Most expanded thyroid clonotypes with a frequency above 0.001 also appeared in blood, which suggests that blood repertoires may reflect the immune response in the thyroid. Sample size was not statistically predetermined, and group allocation was not concealed from the investigators. In validation, the model predicted ophthalmopathy progression with about 64% sensitivity and roughly 72% specificity; 12 predicted patients were CT-confirmed with GO in a median of 6.5 months. In cross-validation, the 13-signature model distinguished ophthalmopathy from stable hyperthyroidism with 85% to 90% sensitivity and roughly 81% specificity, and in the test set the corresponding values were approximately 79% and 70%.

In regard to this clonotype: Its antigen remains undetermined. Base quality data are lacking; no much larger clone is found one base away.

The ophthalmopathy patients had moderately to severely active disease, with a Clinical Activity Score of 3 or higher, a NOSPECS grade of 4 or higher, and a disease duration of less than 3 months. Anyone with other autoimmune diseases, uncontrolled infections, pregnancy or lactation was excluded from the study. Diagnosis was based on clinical symptoms, serum thyroxine, TRAb, thyroid ultrasound and orbital computed tomography. Using Ficoll-Paque density gradient centrifugation, PBMCs were isolated from less than 13 ml of fresh peripheral blood. Total RNA was extracted using Trizol reagent, and RNA quality was checked on an Agilent 2100 Bioanalyzer. The germline V gene sets CDR1 to KGHSH and CDR2 to LQKENI. The CDR3 spans 15 residues, from the cysteine through the phenylalanine. Only CDR3 DNA remains: 45 bases, in frame from the first base. At the junction V is shortened by 0 bases and J by 5 bases, with 12 bases in between.

Sample: peripheral blood. The chain couples TRBV18 to TRBJ2-3; no D gene call is confident. The receptor was isolated from an adult woman with Graves' ophthalmopathy. The DNA sequence reads TGTGCCAGCTCACCACCGCTGGGGTCCGAAGATACGCAGTATTTT. Its coded protein is CASSPPLGSEDTQYF.